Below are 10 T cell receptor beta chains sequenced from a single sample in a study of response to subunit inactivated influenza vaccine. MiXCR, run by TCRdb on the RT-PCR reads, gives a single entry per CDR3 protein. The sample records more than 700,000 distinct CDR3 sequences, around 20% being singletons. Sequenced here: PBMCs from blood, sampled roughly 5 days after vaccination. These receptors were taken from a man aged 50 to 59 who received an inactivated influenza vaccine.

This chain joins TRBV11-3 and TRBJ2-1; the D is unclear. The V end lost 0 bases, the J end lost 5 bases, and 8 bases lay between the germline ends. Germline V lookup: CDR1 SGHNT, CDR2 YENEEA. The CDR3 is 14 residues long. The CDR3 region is CASSLEGGNNEQFF. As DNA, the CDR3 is TGTGCCAGCAGCTTAGAGGGTGGGAACAATGAGCAGTTCTTC.

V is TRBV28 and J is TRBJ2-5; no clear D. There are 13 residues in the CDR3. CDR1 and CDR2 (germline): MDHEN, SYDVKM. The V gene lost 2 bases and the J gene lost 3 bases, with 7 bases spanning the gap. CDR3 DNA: TGTGCCAGCAGTTTAATCAGCGAAGAGACCCAGTACTTC. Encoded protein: CASSLISEETQYF.

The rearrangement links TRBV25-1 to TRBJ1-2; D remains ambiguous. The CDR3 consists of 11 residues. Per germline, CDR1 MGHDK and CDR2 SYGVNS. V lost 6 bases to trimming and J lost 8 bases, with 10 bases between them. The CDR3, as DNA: TGTGCCAGCAGGAAGGGCAGCGGCTACACCTTC. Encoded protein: CASRKGSGYTF.

The CDR3 region is CSARDLGGGNYNEQFF. The CDR3 DNA reads as TGCAGTGCTAGAGATCTTGGCGGGGGGAACTACAATGAGCAGTTCTTC. The chain uses TRBV20-1 and TRBJ2-1, with 8 bases fitting TRBD2. This CDR3 has 16 amino acids. Looked up from germline, CDR1 is DFQATT and CDR2 is SNEGSKA (reference sequence). After removal of 0 bases from V and 3 bases from J, the junction contained 7 bases not matched to a gene.

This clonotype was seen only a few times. CDR3: CASSPYLLAAYNEQFF. DNA for the CDR3: TGCGCCAGCAGCCCCTATCTACTAGCTGCCTACAATGAGCAGTTCTTC. The chain combines TRBV4-3 with TRBJ2-1, with D tentatively TRBD2 (6 bases). V lost 4 bases, J lost 2 bases, and 15 bases lay in between. The CDR3 sequence is 16 residues long. The germline V gene encodes CDR1 LGHNA and CDR2 YSLEER.

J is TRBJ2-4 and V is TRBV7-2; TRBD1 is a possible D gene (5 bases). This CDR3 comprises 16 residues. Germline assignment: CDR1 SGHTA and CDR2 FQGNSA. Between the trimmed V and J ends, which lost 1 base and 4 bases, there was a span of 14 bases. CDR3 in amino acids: CASSLVKRGTKNIQYF. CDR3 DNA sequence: TGTGCCAGCAGCTTAGTAAAAAGGGGTACAAAAAACATTCAGTACTTC.

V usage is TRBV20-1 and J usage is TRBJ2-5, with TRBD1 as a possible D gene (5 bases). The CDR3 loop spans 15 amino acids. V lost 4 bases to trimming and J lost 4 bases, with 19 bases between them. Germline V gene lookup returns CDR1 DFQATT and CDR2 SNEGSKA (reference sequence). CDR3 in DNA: TGCAGTGCTACTAGATTCATGGGGCACTCAGAGACCCAGTACTTC. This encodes CSATRFMGHSETQYF.

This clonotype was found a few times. The CDR3 nucleotides are TGCGCCAGCAGGGTGGAGAATGAAAAACTGTTTTTT. Protein sequence: CASRVENEKLFF. The J gene is TRBJ1-4, the V gene TRBV5-1; no reliable D call. The V end lost 5 bases, the J end lost 5 bases, and 7 bases lay between the germline ends. Germline-derived CDR1 and CDR2 are SGHRS and YFSETQ. There are 12 residues in the CDR3.

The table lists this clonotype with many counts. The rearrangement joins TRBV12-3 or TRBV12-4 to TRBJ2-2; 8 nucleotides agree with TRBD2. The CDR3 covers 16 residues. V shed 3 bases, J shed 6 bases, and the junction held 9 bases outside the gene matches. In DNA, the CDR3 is TGTGCCAGCAGTTTCCGGGTCGGGGGGGTCGCCGGGGAGCTGTTTTTT. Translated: CASSFRVGGVAGELFF.

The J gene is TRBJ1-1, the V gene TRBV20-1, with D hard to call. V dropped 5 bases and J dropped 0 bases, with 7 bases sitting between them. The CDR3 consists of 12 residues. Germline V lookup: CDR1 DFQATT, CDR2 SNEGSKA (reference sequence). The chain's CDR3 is CSALTMNTEAFF. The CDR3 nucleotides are TGCAGTGCTTTGACAATGAACACTGAAGCTTTCTTT.